This TCR beta chain is drawn from a study of T cell responses to AZD1222 COVID-19 vaccine (dated by TCRdb to about 2021). Context from the whole study: AZD1222 recipients with second doses at about 4 weeks or about 12 weeks were pooled, because spike-specific TCR depth and breadth did not differ between schedules. Enrollment into the trials was organized by age into subgroups of 18-55, 56-69 and 70-plus years, and those subgroups contained roughly 140, 27 and 60 TCR-sequenced participants, respectively. A total of just over 230 trial participants underwent TCR sequencing, of whom about 200 had received two doses of AZD1222 and roughly 26 had received two doses of the MenACWY control vaccine.

Results the study describes overall, beyond this receptor: Nearly half of unique spike-specific TCRs reportedly recognized epitopes outside regions mutated in the B.1.351 and B.1.1.7 variants. No day 14 peak-response samples were available, so repertoires were characterized only after the peak T cell response. The 56-69-year group was small, and its depth increase did not reach significance, likely because of low power. Spike-specific TCR breadth and depth rose significantly after two AZD1222 doses compared with day 0 and with MenACWY recipients. The whole spike protein was spanned by vaccine-associated CD4 TCRs, and dominant responses were seen in regions 160-218 and 743-854. Conclusions about previously exposed vaccinees are limited, since just five or six AZD1222 recipients were seropositive for SARS-CoV-2 at baseline. Participants were mostly white British, with more females than males. The authors suggested clonal diversity may have been underestimated.

The CDR3 has 15 amino acids, counting the end cysteine and phenylalanine. CDR3 DNA is the only sequence kept; it has 45 bases, read in frame from the first base. Trimming removed 3 bases from V and 0 bases from J, leaving 10 bases between the germline ends. The sample's time point label, in plain terms: baseline before first vaccination. Vaccinee samples came from UK trials COV001 and COV002, including a single-blind randomized controlled phase 2/3 trial of AZD1222 (ChAdOx1 nCoV-19) in healthy adults. For TCRbeta chain sequencing, PBMC samples from trial participants were taken at day 0 and at day 28 after the second dose. Worth noting for this clone: There is no known antigen for this receptor. Per-base qualities were not stored, and no clone one base away is much larger.

The CDR3 regions of human TCRbeta chains were analyzed by immunosequencing. The authors processed their data as follows. Repertoire TCRs were matched against a reference library of SARS-CoV-2-specific TCRs generated with the MIRA antigen-specificity platform. Breadth was defined as the fraction of unique TCRs that were SARS-CoV-2-associated. Depth was defined as the fraction of total T cells that were SARS-CoV-2-associated. Using the MIRA data, every spike-specific TCR was mapped to the spike region that the TCR reacted to and assigned to either a CD4 or a CD8 class. Log10-transformed breadth and depth values were compared by one-way ANOVA with Sidak's multiple comparisons tests. What TCRdb holds here is the immuneACCESS table cut down to in-frame rearrangements. Part of the clones is not present; checked against another copy, under half of the missing clones reflect an unresolved V gene, and the others are unexplained. V, J and clone size were drawn from that table, and D and trimming were deduced from the DNA. The sample has about 130,000 clones on record, about 90% of them singletons. The biggest ten clones account for about 10% of the sample.

The sequence joins TRBV5-3 to TRBJ1-3, and TRBD1 may be the D gene, going by 5 matching bases. TRBV5-3 counts as an open reading frame of uncertain function. Sequencing used peripheral blood, obtained on day 0 of AZD1222 vaccination. This sequence originates from an adult in good health. The bases are TGTGCCAGAAGCTGCCCGGGGGGCTCTGGAAACACCATATATTTT. Its protein is CARSCPGGSGNTIYF.